The next 7 T cell receptor beta chains were all read from a single sample in a study of post-analysis software for immune sequencing data. The TCR beta cDNA libraries contained unique molecular identifiers. MiXCR, applied by TCRdb to the PCR reads, yields one record per CDR3 protein. The sample has hundreds of thousands of distinct CDR3 sequences, 25% to 30% seen once. Findings of the study overall: With TRBV5-6, TRBV5-1 and TRBV20-1 included, a handful of TRBV segments were more frequent in patients than in controls.

For these TCRs, the target antigens are not known. Material: blood. The receptors come from a girl aged 10 to 17 with multiple sclerosis.

The chain joins TRBV6-5 to TRBJ1-5; a weak D match, TRBD1 (6 bases). CDR1 and CDR2 (germline): MNHEY, SVGAGI. The CDR3 covers 16 residues. V was shortened by 4 bases and J by 4 bases, with 17 bases between the two germline ends. Here the CDR3 reads CASSWQGPAGNQPQHF. In DNA form, the CDR3 reads TGTGCCAGCAGTTGGCAGGGGCCTGCTGGGAATCAGCCCCAGCATTTT.

As for this clonotype: One base away lies a much larger clone, so this may be a sequencing read error. The chain carries TRBV7-2 and TRBJ1-2; weak D call: TRBD1 (5 bases). V shed 3 bases and J shed 2 bases, with 7 bases lying between them. The germline V gene has CDR1 SGHTA and CDR2 FQGNSA. The CDR3 is made up of 13 amino acids. The CDR3 loop reads CASSFDRNYGYTF. The CDR3 bases are TGTGCCAGCAGCTTTGACAGAAACTATGGCTACACCTTC.

This clonotype was observed many times. V and J are TRBV4-1 and TRBJ2-1; a weak D match, TRBD2 (6 bases). Trimming took 4 bases from V and 0 from J, leaving 10 bases between them. The CDR3 is 15 residues long. The germline CDR1 and CDR2 sequences are MGHRA and YSYEKL. The CDR3: CASSRLGSSYNEQFF. In DNA, the CDR3 is TGCGCCAGCAGCCGTCTCGGGAGCTCCTACAATGAGCAGTTCTTC.

Notes on this clonotype: This could be a read error, since a much larger clone is one nucleotide away. The chain is built from TRBV20-1 and TRBJ1-2; tentative D call: TRBD1 (6 bases). Germline assignment: CDR1 DFQATT and CDR2 SNEGSKA (reference sequence). Trimming left V 8 bases short and J 8 bases short, with 15 bases between. This CDR3 is built from 11 residues. DNA for the CDR3: TGCAGTACTGTCCGGGACAACGGCTACACCTTC. Protein: CSTVRDNGYTF.

This chain connects TRBV7-2 to TRBJ2-7, with D perhaps TRBD1 or TRBD2 (5 bases each). Germline values: CDR1 SGHTA, CDR2 FQGNSA. The CDR3 length is 14 residues. V was cut by 6 bases and J by 2 bases, with 14 bases left in between. The CDR3 nucleotides read TGTGCCAGCAGTCGTCCCGGGGCCGCCTACGAGCAGTACTTC. Its translation: CASSRPGAAYEQYF.

The chain recombines TRBV20-1 with TRBJ1-1, with 7 bases lining up with TRBD1. The V segment lost 5 bases and the J segment 7 bases; nucleotides outside the gene matches: 7. The CDR3 length is 12 residues. The germline CDR1 and CDR2 sequences are DFQATT and SNEGSKA (reference sequence). The CDR3 sequence: CSALPGQYEAFF. The CDR3, as DNA: TGCAGTGCTCTACCGGGACAGTATGAAGCTTTCTTT.

The chain carries TRBV24-1 and TRBJ2-3; a weak D match, TRBD1 (5 bases). Trimming stripped 5 bases from V and 3 bases from J, with 17 bases between. The CDR3 is made up of 16 amino acids. Per the germline V gene, CDR1 is KGHDR and CDR2 is SFDVKD. CDR3 bases: TGTGCCACCAGTGGACGATACAAGCAGGGAACAGATACGCAGTATTTT. Amino acids: CATSGRYKQGTDTQYF.